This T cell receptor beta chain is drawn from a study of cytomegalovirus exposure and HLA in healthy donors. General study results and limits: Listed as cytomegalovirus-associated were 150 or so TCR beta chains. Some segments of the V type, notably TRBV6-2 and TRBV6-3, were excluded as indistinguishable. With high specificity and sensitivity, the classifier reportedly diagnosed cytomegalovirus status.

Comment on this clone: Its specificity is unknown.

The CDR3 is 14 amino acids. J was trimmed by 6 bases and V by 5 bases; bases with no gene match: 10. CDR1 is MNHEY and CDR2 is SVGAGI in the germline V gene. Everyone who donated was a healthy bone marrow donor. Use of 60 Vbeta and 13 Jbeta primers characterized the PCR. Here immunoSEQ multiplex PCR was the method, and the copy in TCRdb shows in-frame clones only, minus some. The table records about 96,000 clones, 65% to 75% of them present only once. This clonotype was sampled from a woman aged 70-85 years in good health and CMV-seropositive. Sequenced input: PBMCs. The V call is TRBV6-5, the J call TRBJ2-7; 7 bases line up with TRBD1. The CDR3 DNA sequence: TGTGCCAGCAGTCAGCGGACAGGCGGCGGCGAGCAGTACTTC. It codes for CASSQRTGGGEQYF.